This TCR beta chain was profiled in a study of blood T cell repertoires in COVID-19. V trimming: 6 bases; J trimming: 6 bases; junction bases outside the gene matches: 17. Germline CDR1 reads LGHDT; CDR2 reads YNNKEL (reference sequence). The CDR3 is 17 amino acids. Sequencing used immunoSEQ multiplex PCR; TCRdb keeps in-frame clones, though not all of them. The sample carries under 250,000 clones, just under 90% recorded once. Sequenced material: PBMCs or T cells enriched from blood (not recorded which). The receptor was isolated from a woman between 25 and 40 years old with acute COVID-19. This chain uses TRBV3-1 (or the pseudogene TRBV3-2) with TRBJ1-2, with TRBD1 matching over 9 bases. Written as DNA, the CDR3 is TGTGCCAGCAGACACGAGACTAAGAGGGACAGGGCCCATGGCTACACCTTC. Translated: CASRHETKRDRAHGYTF.